This paragraph reports one T cell receptor beta chain. This sample is part of a study of shared clonotypes between healthy human individuals. For the study at large: Used for every donor were three CD4 naive, three CD4 memory, two CD8 naive and one CD8 memory plate.

Data came from immunoSEQ multiplex PCR; TCRdb stores just in-frame clones and leaves some out. The sample holds about 2.3 million clones, approximately 93% seen once. Germline V gene sequence: CDR1 MNHEY, CDR2 SVGAGI. The CDR3 spans 14 residues. With V trimmed by 6 bases and J by 4 bases, 7 bases remained unmatched. The TCR sequence derives from a man younger than 35 in good health. Some clones in this sample may be carry-over from other donors' samples. The chain combines TRBV6-5 with TRBJ2-7; 9 bases fit TRBD2. Sequenced: naive CD4+ T cells from PBMCs. Documented subset: CD45RA+ positively selected. The CDR3 coding sequence is TGTGCCAGCAGGAAACGGACTAGCGAATACGAGCAGTACTTC. The encoded protein is CASRKRTSEYEQYF.